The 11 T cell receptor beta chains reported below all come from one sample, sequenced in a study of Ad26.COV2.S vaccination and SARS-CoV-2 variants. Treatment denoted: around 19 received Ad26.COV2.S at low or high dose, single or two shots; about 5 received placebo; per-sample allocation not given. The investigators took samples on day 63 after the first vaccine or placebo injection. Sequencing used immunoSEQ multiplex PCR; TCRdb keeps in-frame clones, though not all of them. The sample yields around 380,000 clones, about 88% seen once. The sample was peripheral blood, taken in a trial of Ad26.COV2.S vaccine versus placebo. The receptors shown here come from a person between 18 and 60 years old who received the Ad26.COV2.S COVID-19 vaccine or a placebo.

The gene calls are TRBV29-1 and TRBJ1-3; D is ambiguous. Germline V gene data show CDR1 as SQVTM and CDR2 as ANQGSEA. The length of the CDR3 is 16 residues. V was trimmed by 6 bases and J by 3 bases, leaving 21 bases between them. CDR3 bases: TGCAGCGTCCGCTTGCAGCCGGGAGATAGTGGAAACACCATATATTTT. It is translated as CSVRLQPGDSGNTIYF.

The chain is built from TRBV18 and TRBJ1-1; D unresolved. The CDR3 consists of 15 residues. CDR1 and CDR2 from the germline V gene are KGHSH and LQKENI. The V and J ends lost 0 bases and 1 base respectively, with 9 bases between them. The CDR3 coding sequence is TGTGCCAGCTCACCACCACCCCGGGGGAACACTGAAGCTTTCTTT. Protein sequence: CASSPPPRGNTEAFF.

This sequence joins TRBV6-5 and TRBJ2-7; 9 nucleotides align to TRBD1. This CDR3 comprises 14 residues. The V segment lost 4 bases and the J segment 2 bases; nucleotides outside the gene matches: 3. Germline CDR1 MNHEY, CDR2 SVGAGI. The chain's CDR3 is CASSLDRGPYEQYF. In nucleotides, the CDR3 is TGTGCCAGCAGTTTGGACAGGGGCCCCTACGAGCAGTACTTC.

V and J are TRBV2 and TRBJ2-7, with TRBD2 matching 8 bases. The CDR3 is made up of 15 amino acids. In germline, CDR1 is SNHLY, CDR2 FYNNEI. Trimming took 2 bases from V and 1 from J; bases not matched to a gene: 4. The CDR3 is CASSESGSYSYEQYF. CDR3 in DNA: TGTGCCAGCAGTGAAAGCGGGAGCTATTCCTACGAGCAGTACTTC.

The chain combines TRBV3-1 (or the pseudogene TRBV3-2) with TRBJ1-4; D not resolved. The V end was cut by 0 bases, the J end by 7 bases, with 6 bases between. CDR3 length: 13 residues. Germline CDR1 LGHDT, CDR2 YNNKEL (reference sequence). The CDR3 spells CASSQEMGEKLFF. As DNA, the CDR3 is TGTGCCAGCAGCCAAGAGATGGGTGAAAAACTGTTTTTT.

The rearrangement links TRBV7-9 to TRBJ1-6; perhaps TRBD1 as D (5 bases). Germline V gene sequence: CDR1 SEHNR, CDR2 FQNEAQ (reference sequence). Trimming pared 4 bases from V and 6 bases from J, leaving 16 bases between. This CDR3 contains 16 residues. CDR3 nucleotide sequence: TGTGCCAGCAGCTCCTATGGGGCTGTAATTAATTCACCCCTCCACTTT. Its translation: CASSSYGAVINSPLHF. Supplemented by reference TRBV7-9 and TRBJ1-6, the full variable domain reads DTGVSQNPRHKITKRGQNVTFRCDPISEHNRLYWYRQTLGQGPEFLTYFQNEAQLEKSRLLSDRFSAERPKGSFSTLEIQRTEQGDSAMYLCASSSYGAVINSPLHFGNGTRLTVT.

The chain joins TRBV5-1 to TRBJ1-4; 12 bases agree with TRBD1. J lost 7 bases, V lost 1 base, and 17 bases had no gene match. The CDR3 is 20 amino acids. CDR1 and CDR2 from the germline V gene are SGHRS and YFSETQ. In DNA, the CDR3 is TGCGCCAGCAGCTTGCGTCTCCGGGACAGGGGGCAGTCGAAGGGTGAAAAACTGTTTTTT. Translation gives CASSLRLRDRGQSKGEKLFF.

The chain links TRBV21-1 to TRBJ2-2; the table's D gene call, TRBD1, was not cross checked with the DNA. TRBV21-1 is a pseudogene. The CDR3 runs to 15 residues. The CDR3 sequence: CASPEGTGVTGELFF. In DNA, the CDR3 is TGTGCCAGCCCTGAAGGGACAGGGGTCACCGGGGAGCTGTTTTTT.

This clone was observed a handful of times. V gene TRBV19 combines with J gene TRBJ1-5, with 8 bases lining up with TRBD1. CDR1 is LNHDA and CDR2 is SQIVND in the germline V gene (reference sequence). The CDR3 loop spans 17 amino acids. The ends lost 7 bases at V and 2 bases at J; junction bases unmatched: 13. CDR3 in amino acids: CASTHKGQGAGNQPQHF. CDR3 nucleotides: TGTGCCAGTACTCACAAGGGGCAGGGGGCTGGCAATCAGCCCCAGCATTTT.

The CDR3 region is CASSPGLAGYETQYF. CDR3 nucleotides: TGCGCCAGCAGCCCAGGACTAGCGGGGTATGAGACCCAGTACTTC. The genes are TRBV5-1 and TRBJ2-5, with 12 bases identical to TRBD2. The CDR3 loop spans 15 amino acids. Trimming took 4 bases from V and 5 from J; bases not matched to a gene: 6. Germline V gene sequence: CDR1 SGHRS, CDR2 YFSETQ.

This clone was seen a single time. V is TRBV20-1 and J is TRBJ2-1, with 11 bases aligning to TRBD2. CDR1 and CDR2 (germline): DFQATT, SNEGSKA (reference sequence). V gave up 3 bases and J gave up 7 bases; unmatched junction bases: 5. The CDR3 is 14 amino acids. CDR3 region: CSASTSGGRNEQFF. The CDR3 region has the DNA TGCAGTGCTAGTACTAGCGGGGGAAGAAATGAGCAGTTCTTC.